Shown below are 17 T cell receptor beta chains from a single sample sequenced in a study of cytotoxic CD8 clonotypes in ibrutinib-treated CLL. Libraries were prepared by immunoSEQ multiplex PCR; TCRdb keeps only in-frame clonotypes and omits some of them. The sample lists fewer than 90,000 clones, 85% to 90% occurring once. The sequenced sample was PBMCs, obtained before ibrutinib treatment. The receptors stem from a human donor with chronic lymphocytic leukemia.

This chain links TRBV29-1 with TRBJ2-7; possibly TRBD1 for D (6 bases). Germline V gene lookup returns CDR1 SQVTM and CDR2 ANQGSEA. This CDR3 has 13 amino acids. V shed 6 bases and J shed 0 bases, with 12 bases lying between them. The CDR3 is CSVTGIISYEQYF. The CDR3 DNA sequence: TGCAGCGTGACAGGCATCATCTCCTACGAGCAGTACTTC.

The chain is built from TRBV2 and TRBJ2-5; TRBD2 aligns across 16 bases. The CDR3 is 16 residues long. Losses at the gene ends were 8 bases for V and 4 bases for J; bases not matched to a gene: 7. CDR1 SNHLY and CDR2 FYNNEI come from the germline V gene. CDR3 amino acids: CASVGTSGRAGETQYF. CDR3 DNA sequence: TGTGCCAGCGTTGGGACTAGCGGGAGGGCCGGAGAGACCCAGTACTTC.

This clone was counted between two and nine times. V and J are TRBV2 and TRBJ1-3; D uncertain. Deletions cut 6 bases from V and 6 bases from J, with 3 bases between. The CDR3 extends over 10 amino acids. Per germline, CDR1 SNHLY and CDR2 FYNNEI. CDR3 coding DNA: TGTGCCAGCAGGGAAAACACCATATATTTT. This encodes CASRENTIYF.

This clone was found once. The rearrangement links TRBV11-2 to TRBJ2-1; D not resolved. Trimming took 5 bases from V and 6 from J, leaving 11 bases between them. The CDR3 contains 13 residues. The germline gives CDR1 SGHAT, CDR2 FQNNGV. In DNA form, the CDR3 reads TGTGCCAGCAGCCCGCGCGGCGGCAATGAGCAGTTCTTC. This encodes CASSPRGGNEQFF.

The chain links TRBV27 to TRBJ1-5, with 8 bases that match TRBD1. The V segment lost 0 bases and the J segment 6 bases; nucleotides outside the gene matches: 7. The CDR3 length is 16 residues. Germline V CDR1 and CDR2: MNHEY, SMNVEV (reference sequence). CDR3 sequence (DNA): TGTGCCAGCAGTTTATCGGCCAGGGGGCTAAGTCAGCCCCAGCATTTT. Translated: CASSLSARGLSQPQHF.

The chain recombines TRBV4-2 with TRBJ2-1, with 7 bases matching TRBD2. V shed 2 bases, J shed 5 bases, and the junction held 12 bases outside the gene matches. The CDR3 is 17 amino acids. The V gene's germline CDR1 is LGHNA and CDR2 YNFKEQ. CDR3 region: CASSQRGAGAVNNEQFF. DNA for the CDR3: TGTGCCAGCAGCCAACGCGGGGCGGGAGCGGTAAACAATGAGCAGTTCTTC.

Notes on this clone: Other DNA sequences in the sample encode the same CDR3. The chain uses TRBV6-1 and TRBJ1-5; D gene ambiguous. The germline CDR1 and CDR2 sequences are MNHNS and SASEGT. The V end lost 2 bases, the J end lost 5 bases, and 7 bases lay between the germline ends. The CDR3 runs 13 residues. The CDR3, as DNA: TGTGCCAGCAGTGAAAGGTGGGATCAGCCCCAGCATTTT. Protein sequence: CASSERWDQPQHF.

The chain has TRBV5-1 and TRBJ2-7; D tentatively reads TRBD1 or TRBD2 (5 bases each). This CDR3 is 12 amino acids long. V lost 4 bases, J lost 5 bases, and 10 bases lay in between. From germline, CDR1 is SGHRS and CDR2 YFSETQ. The CDR3 loop reads CASSPLGDEQYF. The CDR3 DNA sequence: TGCGCCAGCAGCCCCTTGGGGGACGAGCAGTACTTC.

As to this clone: Different DNA sequences within this sample yield the same CDR3. The V and J genes are TRBV6-5 and TRBJ2-7, with 9 bases lining up with TRBD1. V lost 6 bases and J lost 0; bases outside the gene matches: 6. CDR1 is MNHEY and CDR2 is SVGAGI in the germline V gene. The CDR3 covers 15 residues. The CDR3 is CASSSTTGGSYEQYF. For the CDR3, the DNA is TGTGCCAGCAGCTCAACGACAGGGGGCTCCTACGAGCAGTACTTC.

This clone showed up just once. Written as DNA, the CDR3 is TGCAGCGTTGAAACCCCGACCCCGAGCGGGGCCGGCTCCTACGAGCAGTACTTC. Its translation is CSVETPTPSGAGSYEQYF. The V gene is TRBV29-1, the J gene TRBJ2-7; 7 nucleotides align to TRBD2. The CDR3 totals 18 residues. CDR1 and CDR2 from the germline V gene are SQVTM and ANQGSEA. V trimming: 2 bases; J trimming: 0 bases; junction bases outside the gene matches: 16.

This clone was found a few times. This sequence joins TRBV27 and TRBJ1-2, with D perhaps TRBD1 (6 bases). This CDR3 is built from 15 residues. The germline V gene has CDR1 MNHEY and CDR2 SMNVEV (reference sequence). V was pared by 3 bases and J by 0 bases, with 11 bases between. The CDR3 DNA follows: TGTGCCAGCAGTTTCAGGGGCGCATCTAACTATGGCTACACCTTC. The encoded protein is CASSFRGASNYGYTF.

The chain joins TRBV7-2 to TRBJ2-7, with 8 bases that match TRBD2. The germline V gene encodes CDR1 SGHTA and CDR2 FQGNSA. The CDR3 totals 15 residues. The junction had 4 bases not matched to a gene; V was cut back by 3 bases and J by 0 bases. The CDR3: CASSLGSGSSYEQYF. DNA for the CDR3: TGTGCCAGCAGCTTGGGCAGCGGGAGCTCCTACGAGCAGTACTTC.

The chain carries TRBV6-1 and TRBJ2-3; no reliable D call. CDR3 length: 15 amino acids. Per the germline V gene, CDR1 is MNHNS and CDR2 is SASEGT. V was clipped by 7 bases and J by 2 bases, with 16 bases between them. CDR3 loop: CASKDVAAITDTQYF. The CDR3 DNA follows: TGTGCCAGCAAAGATGTGGCTGCCATCACAGATACGCAGTATTTT.

The gene calls are TRBV6-6 and TRBJ1-2, with unresolved D. Germline values: CDR1 MNHNY, CDR2 SVGAGI (reference sequence). This CDR3 is 12 amino acids long. V was clipped by 6 bases and J by 8 bases, with 13 bases between them. The CDR3 loop is CASSNRAGGYTF. CDR3 DNA sequence: TGTGCCAGCAGCAACAGAGCCGGGGGCTACACCTTC.

The chain combines TRBV7-3 with TRBJ2-7, with 7 bases that match TRBD1. V shed 8 bases, J shed 7 bases, and the junction held 11 bases outside the gene matches. The length of the CDR3 is 13 residues. The germline CDR1 and CDR2 sequences are SGHTA and FQGTGA. CDR3 sequence reads: CASGFRGSQEQYF. The CDR3 DNA reads TGTGCCAGCGGTTTCAGGGGGAGTCAGGAGCAGTACTTC. Drawing the rest from reference TRBV7-3 and TRBJ2-7, the complete variable domain is GAGVSQTPSNKVTEKGKYVELRCDPISGHTALYWYRQSLGQGPEFLIYFQGTGAADDSGLPNDRFFAVRPEGSVSTLKIQRTERGDSAVYLCASGFRGSQEQYFGPGTRLTVT.

This chain connects TRBV11-2 to TRBJ2-3, with 12 bases that match TRBD2. The CDR3 totals 16 residues. Germline values: CDR1 SGHAT, CDR2 FQNNGV. Unmatched junction bases numbered 9, after V lost 5 bases and J lost 6 bases. CDR3 protein: CASSDRTSGMSDTQYF. The CDR3 DNA follows: TGTGCCAGCAGCGACCGGACTAGCGGGATGTCGGATACGCAGTATTTT.

This clone was seen only a few times. The V call is TRBV6-6, the J call TRBJ2-5; D is possibly TRBD1 (6 bases). The germline CDR1 and CDR2 sequences are MNHNY and SVGAGI (reference sequence). This CDR3 has 14 residues. Deletions cut 4 bases from V and 2 bases from J, with 11 bases between. The CDR3 DNA reads as TGTGCCAGCAGTTTAACAGGGCCGCAAGAGACCCAGTACTTC. Translated, it gives CASSLTGPQETQYF.